The 12 T cell receptor beta chains in this list originate from one sample, sequenced in a study of hypomethylating agent response in myelodysplastic syndrome. Profiled with immunoSEQ multiplex PCR; TCRdb holds only in-frame clones, not every one. The data show 4,500 to 5,500 clones, with around 83% seen just once and under 25% held by the top ten. This sample comprised bone marrow, obtained before or after starting hypomethylating agent treatment for myelodysplastic syndrome (not recorded which). These receptors were obtained from a human donor with myelodysplastic syndrome.

The J gene is TRBJ2-3, the V gene TRBV4-3, with TRBD2 matching over 7 bases. This CDR3 is 15 amino acids long. V lost 4 bases and J lost 6; bases outside the gene matches: 10. Germline CDR1 is LGHNA and CDR2 is YSLEER. CDR3 sequence (DNA): TGCGCCAGCAGCCGGGGGGGGTCAGGTAGGGATACGCAGTATTTT. Translated: CASSRGGSGRDTQYF.

The V and J genes are TRBV27 and TRBJ1-1; 7 bases map to TRBD1. Germline CDR1 is MNHEY and CDR2 is SMNVEV (reference sequence). The V gene end was trimmed by 6 bases and the J gene end by 5 bases; junction bases not matched to a gene: 15. This CDR3 region has 16 residues. The DNA for the CDR3 is TGTGCCAGCAGCCCAGGGTGGGGACAGCTTAGGACTGAAGCTTTCTTT. Encoded protein: CASSPGWGQLRTEAFF.

The rearrangement joins TRBV7-9 to TRBJ2-7; possibly TRBD1 for D (5 bases). The CDR3 spans 18 residues. V gave up 5 bases and J gave up 3 bases, with 26 bases separating them. Germline CDR1 SEHNR, CDR2 FQNEAQ (reference sequence). DNA for the CDR3: TGTGCCAGCAGCCGCACCGGGCAGGGAAAGACTTCGGTCTACGAGCAGTACTTC. Translated, it gives CASSRTGQGKTSVYEQYF.

V gene TRBV6-1 combines with J gene TRBJ1-5, with D possibly matching TRBD1 (5 bases). The CDR3 totals 13 residues. Germline V gene lookup returns CDR1 MNHNS and CDR2 SASEGT. Trimming shortened V by 7 bases and J by 1 base, and 8 bases separated the two germline ends. The CDR3 here is CASIRDSNQPQHF. DNA for the CDR3: TGTGCCAGCATCAGGGACAGCAATCAGCCCCAGCATTTT.

The V gene is TRBV30, the J gene TRBJ2-7, with TRBD1 as a possible D gene (5 bases). V lost 5 bases and J 4 bases, leaving 15 bases between the germline ends. The CDR3 covers 13 residues. Germline lookup yields CDR1 GTSNPN and CDR2 SVGIG (reference sequence). CDR3 DNA: TGTGCCTGGGAAAGACAGCCTATATACGAGCAGTACTTC. It codes for CAWERQPIYEQYF.

V gene TRBV14 combines with J gene TRBJ1-1; D call uncertain. This CDR3 is 13 amino acids long. Germline CDR1 is SGHDN and CDR2 is FVKESK. Trimming removed 2 bases from V and 3 bases from J, with 7 bases in between. CDR3 sequence: CASSQSLYTEAFF. The CDR3 nucleotides read TGTGCCAGCAGCCAAAGTCTTTACACTGAAGCTTTCTTT.

This clone was picked up one time. This chain uses TRBV11-2 with TRBJ2-3; D unclear. Germline lookup yields CDR1 SGHAT and CDR2 FQNNGV. This CDR3 comprises 14 residues. Trimming cost V 10 bases and J 0 bases, with 14 bases left between them. CDR3 sequence: CATTASGSTDTQYF. The CDR3 bases are TGTGCCACCACAGCTTCAGGCAGCACAGATACGCAGTATTTT.

This clone was found a few times. The J gene is TRBJ1-4, the V gene TRBV9, with a weak D call TRBD1 (6 bases). Trimming cost V 3 bases and J 6 bases, with 12 bases left between them. CDR1 and CDR2 (germline): SGDLS, YYNGEE. There are 14 residues in the CDR3. In nucleotides, the CDR3 is TGTGCCAGCAGCGGACAGGACGGTTATGAAAAACTGTTTTTT. It codes for CASSGQDGYEKLFF.

The rearrangement uses TRBV15 and TRBJ1-4; 9 bases align to TRBD1. The trim removed 0 bases at V and 8 bases at J, leaving 7 bases unmatched. Germline assignment: CDR1 LNHNV and CDR2 YYDKDF (reference sequence). The CDR3 consists of 16 residues. CDR3 loop: CATSRDRGQGGEKLFF. In nucleotides, the CDR3 is TGTGCCACCAGCAGAGATCGGGGACAGGGTGGGGAAAAACTGTTTTTT.

The chain carries TRBV6-5 and TRBJ2-7; 7 bases are shared with TRBD2. Germline V gene data show CDR1 as MNHEY and CDR2 as SVGAGI. J was trimmed by 3 bases and V by 4 bases; bases with no gene match: 9. The CDR3 totals 15 residues. The CDR3 nucleotides read TGTGCCAGCAGTTTGCAAGCGGGACCAAACTACGAGCAGTACTTC. This translates into CASSLQAGPNYEQYF.

The chain combines TRBV28 with TRBJ2-7, with D uncertain. Trimming took off 6 bases at V and 0 bases at J, with 18 bases between the two ends. The CDR3 length is 16 residues. Germline loops: CDR1 MDHEN, CDR2 SYDVKM. CDR3 DNA sequence: TGTGCCAGCAGGCGCACCGGCTACACATACTCCTACGAGCAGTACTTC. Its protein is CASRRTGYTYSYEQYF.

This chain joins TRBV15 and TRBJ1-5; D possibly corresponds to TRBD1 (6 bases). Germline CDR1 is LNHNV and CDR2 is YYDKDF (reference sequence). V lost 3 bases, J lost 3 bases, and 12 bases lay in between. CDR3 length equals 15 residues. CDR3 region: CATSSRTGINQPQHF. CDR3 nucleotide sequence: TGTGCCACCAGCAGCCGTACAGGGATCAATCAGCCCCAGCATTTT.